Listed below are T cell receptor beta chains from one sample, sequenced in a study of human T cells and chemical hapten exposure. TCRdb re-derived calls from the RACE reads in MiXCR, one entry per CDR3 protein. Of about 54,000 distinct CDR3 sequences listed, 8.5% to 10% are singletons. This specimen was whole blood, taken in connection with sensitization to the hapten diphenylcyclopropenone (DPC). These receptors were obtained from a woman aged 50 to 65 with alopecia areata. Some clones in this sample may be carry-over from other donors' samples. Each CDR3 is given with its conserved first and last residue. Fields, in order: clone size, V gene, D gene, J gene, CDR3 DNA, CDR3 protein. A D gene is named only where the DNA matches it firmly. Where a row states a size, it is once, few, many or the class of an expanded clone; other rows omit it.

size: .
V: TRBV18
D: .
J: TRBJ2-7
DNA: TGTGCCAGCTCACCACGGATTTACGAGCAGTACTTC
CDR3: CASSPRIYEQYF

size: many
V: TRBV29-1
D: .
J: TRBJ2-3
DNA: TGCAGCGAAAGACAGCAACAGGGCGGGGCAGATACGCAGTATTTT
CDR3: CSERQQQGGADTQYF

size: many
V: TRBV12-3/TRBV12-4
D: .
J: TRBJ2-1
DNA: TGTGCCAGCAGTTTAAGGTCTATCTCCTACAATGAGCAGTTCTTC
CDR3: CASSLRSISYNEQFF

size: many
V: TRBV20-1
D: .
J: TRBJ1-6
DNA: TGCAGCCCCCAGACGACTAATTCACCCCTCCACTTT
CDR3: CSPQTTNSPLHF

size: few
V: TRBV11-2
D: TRBD1
J: TRBJ2-7
DNA: TGTGTCAGCAGCCAGGACAGGGCCTACGAGCAGTACTTC
CDR3: CVSSQDRAYEQYF

size: many
V: TRBV18
D: .
J: TRBJ1-4
DNA: TGTGCCAGCTCACCGTCGACAGGATCGAATGAAAAACTGTTTTTT
CDR3: CASSPSTGSNEKLFF

size: many
V: TRBV18
D: TRBD1
J: TRBJ1-3
DNA: TGTGCCAGCTCACCGTTGGACAGGGGGCTATACACCATATATTTT
CDR3: CASSPLDRGLYTIYF

size: few
V: TRBV19
D: TRBD2
J: TRBJ2-3
DNA: TGTGCCAGTAGTATAGCGGTCCTACTAGCGGGAGGCACAGATACGCAGTATTTT
CDR3: CASSIAVLLAGGTDTQYF

size: few
V: TRBV18
D: .
J: TRBJ1-2
DNA: TGTGCCAGCTCACCAGGGGACAACTATGGCTACACCTTC
CDR3: CASSPGDNYGYTF

size: few
V: TRBV6-1
D: .
J: TRBJ1-2
DNA: TGTGCCAGCAGTGTAATTATAGGGGCGGATGGCTACACCTTC
CDR3: CASSVIIGADGYTF

size: few
V: TRBV7-2
D: TRBD1
J: TRBJ1-4
DNA: TGTGCCAGCAGTTCCAGGGACAGGGCGGCGAAACTGTTTTTT
CDR3: CASSSRDRAAKLFF

size: .
V: TRBV6-2/TRBV6-3
D: .
J: TRBJ2-7
DNA: TGTGCCAGCAGCCCAGGGCGCGAGCAGTACTTC
CDR3: CASSPGREQYF

size: many
V: TRBV6-4
D: .
J: TRBJ2-2
DNA: TGTGCCAGCAGTGAAGGACGCCTTAACACCGGGGAGCTGTTTTTT
CDR3: CASSEGRLNTGELFF

size: few
V: TRBV7-9
D: TRBD1
J: TRBJ1-1
DNA: TGTGCCAGCAGCCCCGTTAGGGACAGCGAAGCTTTCTTT
CDR3: CASSPVRDSEAFF

size: many
V: TRBV5-3
D: .
J: TRBJ1-5
DNA: TGTGCCAGAAGCTTGTTGGGACGTCAGCCCCAGCATTTT
CDR3: CARSLLGRQPQHF

size: many
V: TRBV29-1
D: TRBD1
J: TRBJ1-1
DNA: TGCAGCGTTGGCAGGACAGGGGCCATGAACACTGAAGCTTTCTTT
CDR3: CSVGRTGAMNTEAFF

size: .
V: TRBV3-1
D: .
J: TRBJ2-7
DNA: TGTGCCAGCAGCCAGACTAGTCGCGAGCAGTACTTC
CDR3: CASSQTSREQYF

size: .
V: TRBV2
D: TRBD1
J: TRBJ1-2
DNA: TGTGCCAGCAGTGATCGGGGACAGGGATTGAACTTTGGCTACACCTTC
CDR3: CASSDRGQGLNFGYTF

size: few
V: TRBV20-1
D: .
J: TRBJ1-6
DNA: TGCAGTGCTGACCCCGGACTAATGGAGAATTCACCCCTCCACTTT
CDR3: CSADPGLMENSPLHF

size: many
V: TRBV7-9
D: .
J: TRBJ1-5
DNA: TGTGCCAGCAGCTTACCAGGAAGCAATCAGCCCCAGCATTTT
CDR3: CASSLPGSNQPQHF

size: .
V: TRBV6-5
D: .
J: TRBJ2-7
DNA: TGTGCCAGCAGTTCGAACAGCTACGAGCAGTACTTC
CDR3: CASSSNSYEQYF

size: many
V: TRBV2
D: TRBD1
J: TRBJ1-1
DNA: TGTGCCAGCGGGACAGGGCAAGCTTTCTTT
CDR3: CASGTGQAFF

size: few
V: TRBV7-6
D: .
J: TRBJ2-2
DNA: TGTGCCAGCAGCTCCACGGGGCTCGGGGAGCTGTTTTTT
CDR3: CASSSTGLGELFF

size: few
V: TRBV2
D: TRBD1
J: TRBJ1-1
DNA: TGTGCCTCAACTGTCGGTGGGACAGGAGGCGTTGGCACTGAAGCTTTCTTT
CDR3: CASTVGGTGGVGTEAFF

size: .
V: TRBV7-9
D: .
J: TRBJ1-5
DNA: TGTGCCAGCAGCCCCCAGGGGCAGCCCCAGCATTTT
CDR3: CASSPQGQPQHF

size: .
V: TRBV18
D: .
J: TRBJ2-1
DNA: TGTGCCAGCTCACCACCTCAAGGGGATGAGCAGTCCTTC
CDR3: CASSPPQGDEQSF

size: many
V: TRBV5-1
D: .
J: TRBJ2-2
DNA: TGCGCCAGCAGCGGGGCAGGGCACACCGGGGAGCTGTTTTTT
CDR3: CASSGAGHTGELFF

size: many
V: TRBV27
D: .
J: TRBJ2-7
DNA: TGTGCCAGCAGTTTATCGCCGGGGCAGGAATACGAGCAGTACTTC
CDR3: CASSLSPGQEYEQYF

size: .
V: TRBV20-1
D: TRBD1
J: TRBJ2-3
DNA: TGCAGTGCCACACCCCGACAGGGGGCGGGAGATACGCAGTATTTT
CDR3: CSATPRQGAGDTQYF

size: few
V: TRBV12-3/TRBV12-4
D: .
J: TRBJ2-3
DNA: TGTGCCAGCAGTCCCCCCCAAAAGCGGATTACAGATACGCAGTATTTT
CDR3: CASSPPQKRITDTQYF

size: few
V: TRBV7-9
D: TRBD1
J: TRBJ2-1
DNA: TGTGCCAGCAGCTCACGATCAGTCCGGGACAGGGGGCTCGGGAATGAGCAGTTCTTC
CDR3: CASSSRSVRDRGLGNEQFF

size: many
V: TRBV18
D: .
J: TRBJ2-5
DNA: TGTGCCAGCTCACCCCGCCAAGCGGAAGAGACCCAGTACTTC
CDR3: CASSPRQAEETQYF

size: .
V: TRBV12-3/TRBV12-4
D: .
J: TRBJ2-7
DNA: TGTGCCAGCAGCCCCGCACTGAGGTCCTACGAGCAGTACTTC
CDR3: CASSPALRSYEQYF

size: .
V: TRBV13
D: TRBD2
J: TRBJ2-7
DNA: TGTGCCAGCAGCTTATGGCCGGGAGGAACCTACGAGCAGTACTTC
CDR3: CASSLWPGGTYEQYF

size: few
V: TRBV5-1
D: .
J: TRBJ2-1
DNA: TGCGCCAGCAGCTTGACAGCGGCCCCCGCCAATGAGCAGTTCTTC
CDR3: CASSLTAAPANEQFF

size: few
V: TRBV9
D: .
J: TRBJ1-1
DNA: TGTGCCAGCAGCGTAGCGCCGGGGAACACTGAAGCTTTCTTT
CDR3: CASSVAPGNTEAFF